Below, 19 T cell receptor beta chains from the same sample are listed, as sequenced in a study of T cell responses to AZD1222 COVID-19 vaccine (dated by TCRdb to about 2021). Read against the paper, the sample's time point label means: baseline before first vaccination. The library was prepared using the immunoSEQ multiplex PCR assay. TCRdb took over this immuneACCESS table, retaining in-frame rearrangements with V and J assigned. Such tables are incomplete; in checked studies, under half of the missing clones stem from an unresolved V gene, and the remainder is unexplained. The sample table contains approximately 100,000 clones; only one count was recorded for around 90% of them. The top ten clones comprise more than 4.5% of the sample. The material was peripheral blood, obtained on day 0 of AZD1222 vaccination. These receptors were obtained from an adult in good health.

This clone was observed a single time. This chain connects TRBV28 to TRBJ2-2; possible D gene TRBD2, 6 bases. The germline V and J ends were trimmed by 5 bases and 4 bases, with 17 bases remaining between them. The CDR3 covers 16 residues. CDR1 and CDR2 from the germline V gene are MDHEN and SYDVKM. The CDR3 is CASSRPGTGSTGELFF. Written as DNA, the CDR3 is TGTGCCAGCAGTCGCCCCGGGACTGGGAGCACCGGGGAGCTGTTTTTT.

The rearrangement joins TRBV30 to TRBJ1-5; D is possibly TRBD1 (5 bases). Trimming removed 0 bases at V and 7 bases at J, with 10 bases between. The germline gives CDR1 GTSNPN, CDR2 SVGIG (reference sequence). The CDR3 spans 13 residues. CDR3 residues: CAWSVQEGQPQHF. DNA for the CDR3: TGTGCCTGGAGTGTACAGGAGGGGCAGCCCCAGCATTTT.

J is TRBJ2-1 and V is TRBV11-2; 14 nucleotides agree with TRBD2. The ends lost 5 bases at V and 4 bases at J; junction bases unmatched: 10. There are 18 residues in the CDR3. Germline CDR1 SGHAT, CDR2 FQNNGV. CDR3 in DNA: TGTGCCAGCAGCCCCTGGGGACTAGCGGGAGCTTGGTACAATGAGCAGTTCTTC. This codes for CASSPWGLAGAWYNEQFF.

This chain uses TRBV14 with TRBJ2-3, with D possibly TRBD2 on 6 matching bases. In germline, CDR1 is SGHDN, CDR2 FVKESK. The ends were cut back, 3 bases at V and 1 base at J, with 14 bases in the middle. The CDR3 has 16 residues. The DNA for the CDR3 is TGTGCCAGCAGCCAGCGTCGGGACTCAGGCACAGATACGCAGTATTTT. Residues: CASSQRRDSGTDTQYF.

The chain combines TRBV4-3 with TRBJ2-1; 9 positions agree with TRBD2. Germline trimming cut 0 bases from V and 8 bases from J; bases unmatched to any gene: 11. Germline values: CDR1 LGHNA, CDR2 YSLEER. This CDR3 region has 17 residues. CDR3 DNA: TGCGCCAGCAGCCAAGAAGACGGGACTAGCTATCCGTATGAGCAGTTCTTC. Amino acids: CASSQEDGTSYPYEQFF.

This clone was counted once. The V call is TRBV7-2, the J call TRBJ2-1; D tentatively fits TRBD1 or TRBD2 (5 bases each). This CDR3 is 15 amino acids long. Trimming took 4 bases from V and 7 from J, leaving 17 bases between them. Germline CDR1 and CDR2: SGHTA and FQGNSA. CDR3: CASSSWDGMWNEQFF. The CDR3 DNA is TGTGCCAGCAGCTCTTGGGACGGTATGTGGAATGAGCAGTTCTTC.

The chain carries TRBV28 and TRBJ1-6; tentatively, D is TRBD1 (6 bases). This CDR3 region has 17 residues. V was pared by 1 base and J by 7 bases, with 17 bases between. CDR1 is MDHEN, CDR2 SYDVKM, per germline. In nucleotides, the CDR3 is TGTGCCAGCAGTTTATTGGGGTCGGGGGGGCCCAATTCACCCCTCCACTTT. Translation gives CASSLLGSGGPNSPLHF.

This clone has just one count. The DNA of the CDR3 is TGTGCCAGCAGTTACTCAGGGATTGAGCAGTTCTTC. Its translation is CASSYSGIEQFF. V gene TRBV6-5 combines with J gene TRBJ2-1; unclear D gene. Germline V gene data show CDR1 as MNHEY and CDR2 as SVGAGI. This CDR3 is 12 amino acids long. V lost 0 bases to trimming and J lost 9 bases, with 6 bases between them.

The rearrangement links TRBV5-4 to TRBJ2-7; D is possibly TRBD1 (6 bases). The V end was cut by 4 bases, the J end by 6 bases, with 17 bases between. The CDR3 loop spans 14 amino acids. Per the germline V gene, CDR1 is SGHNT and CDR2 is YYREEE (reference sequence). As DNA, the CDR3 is TGTGCCAGCAGCCTGAGACCAGGGGAGAGCGAGCAGTACTTC. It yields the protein CASSLRPGESEQYF.

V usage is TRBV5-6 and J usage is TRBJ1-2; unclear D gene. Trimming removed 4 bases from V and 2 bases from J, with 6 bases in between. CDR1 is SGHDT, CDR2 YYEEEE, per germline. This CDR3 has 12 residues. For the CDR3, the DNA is TGTGCCAGCAGCCGAAGGAACTATGGCTACACCTTC. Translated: CASSRRNYGYTF.

Written as DNA, the CDR3 is TGTGCCAGCAGCTTAAGAGGGGGTGAAGCTTTCTTT. Amino acids: CASSLRGGEAFF. The chain couples TRBV7-3 to TRBJ1-1, with a tentative D call TRBD1 (6 bases). The germline CDR1 and CDR2 sequences are SGHTA and FQGTGA. The V and J ends lost 1 base and 7 bases respectively, with 7 bases between them. The CDR3 has 12 amino acids.

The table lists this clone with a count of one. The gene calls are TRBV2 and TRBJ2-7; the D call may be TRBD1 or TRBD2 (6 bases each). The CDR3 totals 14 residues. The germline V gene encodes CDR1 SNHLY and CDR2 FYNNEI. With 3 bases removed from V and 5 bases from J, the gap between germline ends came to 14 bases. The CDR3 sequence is CASSDPGAEDEQYF. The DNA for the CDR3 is TGTGCCAGCAGTGATCCGGGGGCTGAGGACGAGCAGTACTTC.

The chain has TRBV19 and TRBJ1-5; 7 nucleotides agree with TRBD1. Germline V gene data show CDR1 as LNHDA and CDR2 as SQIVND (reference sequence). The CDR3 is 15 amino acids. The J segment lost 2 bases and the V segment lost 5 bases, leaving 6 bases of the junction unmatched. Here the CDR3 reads CASSWRTGGNQPQHF. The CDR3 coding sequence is TGTGCCAGTAGTTGGAGGACAGGTGGCAATCAGCCCCAGCATTTT.

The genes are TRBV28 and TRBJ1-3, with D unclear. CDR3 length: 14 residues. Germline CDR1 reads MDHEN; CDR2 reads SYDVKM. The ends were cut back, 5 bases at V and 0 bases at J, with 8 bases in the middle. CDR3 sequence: CASSRSNSGNTIYF. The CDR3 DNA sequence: TGTGCCAGCAGTCGATCCAACTCTGGAAACACCATATATTTT.

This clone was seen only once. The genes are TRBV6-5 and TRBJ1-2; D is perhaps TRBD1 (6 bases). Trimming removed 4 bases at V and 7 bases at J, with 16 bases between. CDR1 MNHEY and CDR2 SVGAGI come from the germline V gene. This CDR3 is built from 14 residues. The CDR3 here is CASSSGQRLSGYTF. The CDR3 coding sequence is TGTGCCAGCAGTTCCGGACAGCGATTGTCTGGCTACACCTTC.

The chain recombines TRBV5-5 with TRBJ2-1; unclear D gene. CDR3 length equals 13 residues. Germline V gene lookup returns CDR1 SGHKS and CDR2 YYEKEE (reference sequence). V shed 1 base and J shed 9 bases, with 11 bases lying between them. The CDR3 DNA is TGTGCCAGCAGCTTGCAGTATACGACTGAGCAGTTCTTC. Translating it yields CASSLQYTTEQFF.

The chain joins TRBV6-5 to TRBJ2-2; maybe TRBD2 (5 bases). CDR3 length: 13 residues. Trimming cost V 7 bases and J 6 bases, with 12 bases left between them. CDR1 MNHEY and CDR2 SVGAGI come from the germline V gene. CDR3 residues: CASTPPGAGELFF. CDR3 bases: TGTGCCAGCACCCCACCCGGGGCCGGGGAGCTGTTTTTT.

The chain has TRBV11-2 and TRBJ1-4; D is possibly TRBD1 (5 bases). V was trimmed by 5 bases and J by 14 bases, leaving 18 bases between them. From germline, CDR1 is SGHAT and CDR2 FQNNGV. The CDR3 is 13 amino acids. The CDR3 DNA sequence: TGTGCCAGCAGCACTATACTGGGGGGTGGTCTGTTTTTT. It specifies CASSTILGGGLFF.

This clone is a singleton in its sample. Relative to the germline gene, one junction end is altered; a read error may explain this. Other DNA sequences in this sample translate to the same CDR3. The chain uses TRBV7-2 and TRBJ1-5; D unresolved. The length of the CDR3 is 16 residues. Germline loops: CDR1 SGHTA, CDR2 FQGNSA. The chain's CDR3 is CASSANSGPGNQPQHF. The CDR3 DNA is TGTGCCAGCAGCGCCAACAGTGGCCCGGGCAATCAACCCCAGCATTTT.